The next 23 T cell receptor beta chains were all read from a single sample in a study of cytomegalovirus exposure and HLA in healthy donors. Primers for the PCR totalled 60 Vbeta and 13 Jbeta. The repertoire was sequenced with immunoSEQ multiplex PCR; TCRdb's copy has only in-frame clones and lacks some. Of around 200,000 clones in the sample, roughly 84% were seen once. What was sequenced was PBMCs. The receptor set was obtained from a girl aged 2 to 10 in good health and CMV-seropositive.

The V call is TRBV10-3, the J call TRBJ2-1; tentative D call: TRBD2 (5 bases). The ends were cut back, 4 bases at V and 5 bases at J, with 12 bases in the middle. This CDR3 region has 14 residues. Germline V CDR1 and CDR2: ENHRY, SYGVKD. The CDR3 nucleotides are TGTGCCATCAGTGGGGAGCTTGGCGACAATGAGCAGTTCTTC. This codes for CAISGELGDNEQFF.

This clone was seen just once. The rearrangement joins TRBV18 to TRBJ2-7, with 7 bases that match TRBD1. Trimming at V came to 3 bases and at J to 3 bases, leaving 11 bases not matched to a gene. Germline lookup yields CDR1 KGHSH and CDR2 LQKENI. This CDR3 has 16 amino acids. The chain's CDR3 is CASSPPRGIGGYEQYF. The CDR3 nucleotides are TGTGCCAGCTCACCCCCCAGGGGGATTGGTGGCTACGAGCAGTACTTC.

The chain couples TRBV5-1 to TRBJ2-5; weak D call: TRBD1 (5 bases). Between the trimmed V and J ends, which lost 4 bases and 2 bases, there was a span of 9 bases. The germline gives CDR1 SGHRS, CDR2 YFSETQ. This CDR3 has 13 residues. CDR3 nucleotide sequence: TGCGCCAGCAGCCAGGGAAATCAAGAGACCCAGTACTTC. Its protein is CASSQGNQETQYF.

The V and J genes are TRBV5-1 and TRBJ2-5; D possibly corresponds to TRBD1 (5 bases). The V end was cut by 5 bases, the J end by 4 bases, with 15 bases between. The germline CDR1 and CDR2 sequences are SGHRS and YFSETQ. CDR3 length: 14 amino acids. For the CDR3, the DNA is TGCGCCAGCAGACGGCAGGGCTCTGGAGAGACCCAGTACTTC. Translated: CASRRQGSGETQYF. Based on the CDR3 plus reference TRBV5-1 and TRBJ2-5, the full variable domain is KAGVTQTPRYLIKTRGQQVTLSCSPISGHRSVSWYQQTPGQGLQFLFEYFSETQRNKGNFPGRFSGRQFSNSRSEMNVSTLELGDSALYLCASRRQGSGETQYFGPGTRLLVL.

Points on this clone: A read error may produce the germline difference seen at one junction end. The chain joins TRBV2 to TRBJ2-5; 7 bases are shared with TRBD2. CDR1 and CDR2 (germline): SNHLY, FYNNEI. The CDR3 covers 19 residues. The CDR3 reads CASSEGRGGGGGSQETQYF. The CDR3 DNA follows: TGTGCCAGCAGCGAAGGAAGGGGTGGGGGGGGAGGCTCACAAGAGACCCAGTACTTC.

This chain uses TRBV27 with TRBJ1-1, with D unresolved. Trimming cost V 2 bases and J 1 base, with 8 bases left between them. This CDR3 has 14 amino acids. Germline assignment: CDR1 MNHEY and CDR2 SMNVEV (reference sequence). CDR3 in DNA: TGTGCCAGCAGTTTAGAGGACTCGAACACTGAAGCTTTCTTT. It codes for CASSLEDSNTEAFF.

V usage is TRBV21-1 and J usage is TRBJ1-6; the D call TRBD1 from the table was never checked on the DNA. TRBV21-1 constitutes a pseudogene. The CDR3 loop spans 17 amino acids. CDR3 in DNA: TGTGCCAGCAGCAAATTATACCCGGGACAGGGCCCGGGGCCCCTCCACTTT. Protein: CASSKLYPGQGPGPLHF.

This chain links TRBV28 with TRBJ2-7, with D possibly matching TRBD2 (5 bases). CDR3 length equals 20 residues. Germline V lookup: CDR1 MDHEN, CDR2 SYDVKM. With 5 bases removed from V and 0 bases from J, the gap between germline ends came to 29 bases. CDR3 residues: CASSPPSLLAGHVSSYEQYF. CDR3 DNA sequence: TGTGCCAGCAGTCCCCCCTCCCTATTGGCGGGCCACGTTTCCTCCTACGAGCAGTACTTC.

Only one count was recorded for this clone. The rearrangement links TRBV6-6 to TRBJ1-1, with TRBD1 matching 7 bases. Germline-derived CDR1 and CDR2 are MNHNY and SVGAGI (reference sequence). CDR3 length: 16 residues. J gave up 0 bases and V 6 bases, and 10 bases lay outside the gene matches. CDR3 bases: TGTGCCAGCAGGCCCCCGGGACAGACTATGAACACTGAAGCTTTCTTT. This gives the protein CASRPPGQTMNTEAFF.

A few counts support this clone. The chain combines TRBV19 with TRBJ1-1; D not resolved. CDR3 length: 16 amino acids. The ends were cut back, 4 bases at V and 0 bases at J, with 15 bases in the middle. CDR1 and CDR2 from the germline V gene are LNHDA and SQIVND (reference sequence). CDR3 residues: CASSNGRVEVNTEAFF. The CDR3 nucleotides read TGTGCCAGTAGTAACGGGAGAGTCGAAGTGAACACTGAAGCTTTCTTT.

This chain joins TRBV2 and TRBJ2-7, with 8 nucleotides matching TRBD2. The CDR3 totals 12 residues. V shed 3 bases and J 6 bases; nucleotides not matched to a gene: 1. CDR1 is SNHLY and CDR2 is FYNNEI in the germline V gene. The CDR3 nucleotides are TGTGCCAGCAGTGACGGGGGGGGCGAGCAGTACTTC. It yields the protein CASSDGGGEQYF.

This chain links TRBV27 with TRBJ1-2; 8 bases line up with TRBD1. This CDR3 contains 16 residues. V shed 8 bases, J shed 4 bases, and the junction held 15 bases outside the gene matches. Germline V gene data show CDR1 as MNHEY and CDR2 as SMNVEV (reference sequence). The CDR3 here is CASHPGQAYYLYGYTF. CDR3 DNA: TGTGCCAGCCACCCGGGACAGGCTTATTATCTCTATGGCTACACCTTC.

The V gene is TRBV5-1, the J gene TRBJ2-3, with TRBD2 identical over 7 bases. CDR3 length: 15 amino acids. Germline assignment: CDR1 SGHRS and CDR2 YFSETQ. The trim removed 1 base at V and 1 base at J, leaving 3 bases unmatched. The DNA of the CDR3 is TGCGCCAGCAGCTTGCCTAGCGGAGGCACAGATACGCAGTATTTT. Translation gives CASSLPSGGTDTQYF. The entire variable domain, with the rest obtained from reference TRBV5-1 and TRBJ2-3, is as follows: KAGVTQTPRYLIKTRGQQVTLSCSPISGHRSVSWYQQTPGQGLQFLFEYFSETQRNKGNFPGRFSGRQFSNSRSEMNVSTLELGDSALYLCASSLPSGGTDTQYFGPGTRLTVL.

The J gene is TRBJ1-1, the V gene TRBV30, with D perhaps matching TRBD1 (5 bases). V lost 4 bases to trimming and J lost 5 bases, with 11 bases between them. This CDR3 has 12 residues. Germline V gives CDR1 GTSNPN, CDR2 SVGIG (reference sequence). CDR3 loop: CAWKQGETEAFF. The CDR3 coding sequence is TGTGCCTGGAAGCAGGGTGAGACTGAAGCTTTCTTT.

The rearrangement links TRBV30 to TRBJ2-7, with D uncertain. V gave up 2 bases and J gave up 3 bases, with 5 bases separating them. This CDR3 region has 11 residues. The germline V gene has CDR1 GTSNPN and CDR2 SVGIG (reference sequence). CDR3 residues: CAWSPGYEQYF. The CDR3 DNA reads TGTGCCTGGAGTCCGGGCTACGAGCAGTACTTC.

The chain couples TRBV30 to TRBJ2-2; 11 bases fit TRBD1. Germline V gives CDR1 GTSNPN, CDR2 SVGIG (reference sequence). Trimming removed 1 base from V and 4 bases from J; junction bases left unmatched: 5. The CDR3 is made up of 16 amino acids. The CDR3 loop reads CAWSEVGQGVTGELFF. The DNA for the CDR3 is TGTGCCTGGAGTGAGGTGGGACAGGGGGTCACCGGGGAGCTGTTTTTT. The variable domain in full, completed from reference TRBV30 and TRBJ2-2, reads SQTIHQWPATLVQPVGSPLSLECTVEGTSNPNLYWYRQAAGRGLQLLFYSVGIGQISSEVPQNLSASRPQDRQFILSSKKLLLSDSGFYLCAWSEVGQGVTGELFFGEGSRLTVL.

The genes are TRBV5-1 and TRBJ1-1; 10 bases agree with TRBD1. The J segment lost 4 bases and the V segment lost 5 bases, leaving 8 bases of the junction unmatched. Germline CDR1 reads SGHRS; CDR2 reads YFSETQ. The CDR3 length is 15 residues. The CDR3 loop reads CASRSADRGSTEAFF. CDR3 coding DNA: TGCGCCAGCAGGTCGGCGGACAGGGGGAGCACTGAAGCTTTCTTT. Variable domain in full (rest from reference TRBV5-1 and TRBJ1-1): KAGVTQTPRYLIKTRGQQVTLSCSPISGHRSVSWYQQTPGQGLQFLFEYFSETQRNKGNFPGRFSGRQFSNSRSEMNVSTLELGDSALYLCASRSADRGSTEAFFGQGTRLTVV.

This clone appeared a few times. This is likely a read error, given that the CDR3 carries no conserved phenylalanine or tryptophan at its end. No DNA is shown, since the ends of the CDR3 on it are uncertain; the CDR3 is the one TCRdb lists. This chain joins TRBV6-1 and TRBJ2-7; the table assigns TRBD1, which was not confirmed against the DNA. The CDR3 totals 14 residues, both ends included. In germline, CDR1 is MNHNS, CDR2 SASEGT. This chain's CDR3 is CASSEAFGGTGIFI.

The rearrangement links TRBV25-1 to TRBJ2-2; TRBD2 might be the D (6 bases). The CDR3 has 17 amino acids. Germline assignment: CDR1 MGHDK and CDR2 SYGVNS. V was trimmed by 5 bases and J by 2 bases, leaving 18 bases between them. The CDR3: CASSPHRAGRNTGELFF. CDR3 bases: TGTGCCAGCAGTCCTCATCGGGCCGGGAGAAACACCGGGGAGCTGTTTTTT.

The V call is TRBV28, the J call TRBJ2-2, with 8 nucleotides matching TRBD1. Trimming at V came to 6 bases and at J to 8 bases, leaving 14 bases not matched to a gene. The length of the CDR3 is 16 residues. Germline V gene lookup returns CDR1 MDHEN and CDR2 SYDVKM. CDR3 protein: CASRAVGQGGIGELFF. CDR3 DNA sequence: TGTGCCAGCAGGGCGGTTGGACAGGGTGGAATAGGGGAGCTGTTTTTT.

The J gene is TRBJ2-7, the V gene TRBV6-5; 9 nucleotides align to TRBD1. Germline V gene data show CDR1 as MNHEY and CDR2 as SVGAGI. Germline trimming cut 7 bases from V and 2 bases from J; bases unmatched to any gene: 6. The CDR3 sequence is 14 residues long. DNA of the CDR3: TGTGCCAGCACGGGGACAGGGACTACCTACGAGCAGTACTTC. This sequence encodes CASTGTGTTYEQYF.

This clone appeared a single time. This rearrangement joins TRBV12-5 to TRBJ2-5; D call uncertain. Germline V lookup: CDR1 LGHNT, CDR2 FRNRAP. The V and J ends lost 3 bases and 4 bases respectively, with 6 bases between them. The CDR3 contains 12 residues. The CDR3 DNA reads TGTGCTAGTGGTTTAAGCCGAGAGACCCAGTACTTC. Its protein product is CASGLSRETQYF.

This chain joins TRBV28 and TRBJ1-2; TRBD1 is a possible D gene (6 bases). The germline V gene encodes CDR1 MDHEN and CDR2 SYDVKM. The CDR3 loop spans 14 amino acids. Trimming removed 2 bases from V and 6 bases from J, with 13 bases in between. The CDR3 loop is CASSLGSGDDGYTF. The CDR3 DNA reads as TGTGCCAGCAGTTTAGGGTCAGGGGATGATGGCTACACCTTC.